These 24 T cell receptor beta chains originate from one sample sequenced in a study of Tregs in tolerant kidney transplant recipients. TCRdb's copy holds only in-frame clones and misses some; the assay was immunoSEQ multiplex PCR. The sample lists about 100,000 clones, roughly 89% occurring once. Material: CD4+ T cells from blood, obtained before the transplant. The receptors originated from a human donor who received a combined kidney and bone marrow transplant.

The chain employs TRBV28 and TRBJ2-7; D is possibly TRBD2 (5 bases). Germline lookup yields CDR1 MDHEN and CDR2 SYDVKM. CDR3 length: 13 amino acids. V lost 10 bases and J 6 bases, leaving 19 bases between the germline ends. DNA for the CDR3: TGTGCCACCTCCGAACGGACTCCAGGCGAGCAGTACTTC. Translating it yields CATSERTPGEQYF. The full variable domain, in which reference TRBV28 and TRBJ2-7 provide the parts outside the CDR3, is DVKVTQSSRYLVKRTGEKVFLECVQDMDHENMFWYRQDPGLGLRLIYFSYDVKMKEKGDIPEGYSVSREKKERFSLILESASTNQTSMYLCATSERTPGEQYFGPGTRLTVT.

The J gene is TRBJ1-1, the V gene TRBV6-5; D not resolved. Per germline, CDR1 MNHEY and CDR2 SVGAGI. The CDR3 has 13 amino acids. Trimming removed 7 bases at V and 5 bases at J, with 14 bases between. The CDR3 protein is CASKPGRGTEAFF. The CDR3 DNA is TGTGCCAGCAAGCCCGGCAGAGGGACTGAAGCTTTCTTT.

The CDR3 DNA reads TGTGCCAGCAGCTTAGAAAATCTCAGGGCCTACGAGCAGTACTTC. It translates to CASSLENLRAYEQYF. The chain uses TRBV5-5 and TRBJ2-7, with D tentatively TRBD1 (5 bases). This CDR3 has 15 residues. Per the germline V gene, CDR1 is SGHKS and CDR2 is YYEKEE (reference sequence). V lost 2 bases to trimming and J lost 2 bases, with 14 bases between them.

This clone was observed a handful of times. This chain uses TRBV5-4 with TRBJ2-5, with 8 bases matching TRBD2. The germline V gene has CDR1 SGHNT and CDR2 YYREEE (reference sequence). The CDR3 runs to 14 residues. Trimming at V came to 4 bases and at J to 1 base, leaving 3 bases not matched to a gene. The CDR3 reads CASSAGGAQETQYF. In DNA, the CDR3 is TGTGCCAGCAGCGCCGGGGGGGCCCAAGAGACCCAGTACTTC.

V is TRBV29-1 and J is TRBJ1-6, with 7 nucleotides matching TRBD1. V gave up 2 bases and J gave up 0 bases; unmatched junction bases: 10. The CDR3 spans 18 residues. Germline CDR1 SQVTM, CDR2 ANQGSEA. CDR3 residues: CSVEYRDSILSYNSPLHF. The CDR3 region has the DNA TGCAGCGTTGAATACCGGGACAGCATACTCTCCTATAATTCACCCCTCCACTTT.

V and J are TRBV6-6 and TRBJ1-1; D possibly corresponds to TRBD1 (6 bases). Trimming cost V 4 bases and J 5 bases, with 17 bases left between them. This CDR3 has 15 residues. The germline V gene encodes CDR1 MNHNY and CDR2 SVGAGI (reference sequence). The CDR3 sequence is CASSSSDRKATEAFF. The CDR3 coding sequence is TGTGCCAGCAGTTCCTCCGACAGGAAGGCGACTGAAGCTTTCTTT.

This CDR3 is CASSRQLAGGPLQETQYF. DNA for the CDR3: TGTGCCAGCAGCCGACAACTAGCGGGAGGGCCCCTCCAAGAGACCCAGTACTTC. The chain joins TRBV7-2 to TRBJ2-5; 13 bases match TRBD2. The V gene's germline CDR1 is SGHTA and CDR2 FQGNSA. CDR3 length: 18 amino acids. Trimming cost V 5 bases and J 1 base; bases outside gene matches: 10.

This clone has only a few counts. The chain joins TRBV5-1 to TRBJ1-2, with D perhaps matching TRBD1 (5 bases). The V gene's germline CDR1 is SGHRS and CDR2 YFSETQ. This CDR3 has 14 residues. V was pared by 1 base and J by 6 bases, with 13 bases between. In DNA, the CDR3 is TGCGCCAGCAGCTTGAGTAATGCAGGGCATGGCTACACCTTC. This translates into CASSLSNAGHGYTF.

The chain has TRBV25-1 and TRBJ2-6; D gene unclear. Germline-derived CDR1 and CDR2 are MGHDK and SYGVNS. This CDR3 is 15 amino acids long. Trimming shortened V by 6 bases and J by 2 bases, and 11 bases separated the two germline ends. The CDR3 DNA is TGTGCCAGCAGAGGTAAGGAGACTGGGGCCAACGTCCTGACTTTC. Translation gives CASRGKETGANVLTF.

V usage is TRBV27 and J usage is TRBJ1-2, with unresolved D. Germline loops: CDR1 MNHEY, CDR2 SMNVEV (reference sequence). The CDR3 extends over 15 amino acids. V was cut by 0 bases and J by 5 bases, with 13 bases left in between. The CDR3 DNA follows: TGTGCCAGCAGTTTATCGCTCACGGGAGTTTATGGCTACACCTTC. It translates to CASSLSLTGVYGYTF.

This clone was observed once. The genes are TRBV11-3 and TRBJ1-1, with 9 bases identical to TRBD1. Germline lookup yields CDR1 SGHNT and CDR2 YENEEA. There are 14 residues in the CDR3. V lost 5 bases to trimming and J lost 5 bases; unmatched junction nucleotides: 6. This CDR3 is CASSLQGASTEAFF. The CDR3 coding sequence is TGTGCCAGCAGCCTACAGGGGGCTTCGACTGAAGCTTTCTTT.

The chain uses TRBV7-2 and TRBJ2-1; weak D call: TRBD1 (5 bases). CDR1 SGHTA and CDR2 FQGNSA come from the germline V gene. CDR3 length equals 13 residues. V was cut by 1 base and J by 6 bases, with 7 bases left in between. The CDR3 here is CASSLVQANEQFF. The DNA for the CDR3 is TGTGCCAGCAGCTTAGTACAGGCCAATGAGCAGTTCTTC.

This clone was found a few times. V and J are TRBV28 and TRBJ1-5; D is unclear. V lost 7 bases and J 4 bases, leaving 8 bases between the germline ends. The CDR3 extends over 12 amino acids. Germline V gene sequence: CDR1 MDHEN, CDR2 SYDVKM. CDR3 sequence reads: CASNTGNQPQHF. As DNA, the CDR3 is TGTGCCAGCAACACGGGGAATCAGCCCCAGCATTTT.

This sequence joins TRBV10-3 and TRBJ2-2; D uncertain. Looked up from germline, CDR1 is ENHRY and CDR2 is SYGVKD. The length of the CDR3 is 18 residues. Trimming pared 0 bases from V and 6 bases from J, leaving 20 bases between. In DNA form, the CDR3 reads TGTGCCATCAGTGAGTCGACTCGGAGTTACACCTCTTCCGGGGAGCTGTTTTTT. Encoded protein: CAISESTRSYTSSGELFF.

This clone was seen once. The chain joins TRBV18 to TRBJ2-7, with a possible D match to TRBD1 (5 bases). The CDR3 has 15 residues. Looked up from germline, CDR1 is KGHSH and CDR2 is LQKENI. With 0 bases removed from V and 6 bases from J, the gap between germline ends came to 15 bases. CDR3 sequence: CASSPPVPQGLEQYF. DNA of the CDR3: TGTGCCAGCTCACCACCGGTCCCCCAGGGCCTCGAGCAGTACTTC.

This chain links TRBV6-4 with TRBJ1-6; D call uncertain. The CDR3 sequence is 14 residues long. Trimming cost V 5 bases and J 10 bases, with 15 bases left between them. CDR1 is MRHNA, CDR2 SNTAGT, per germline. The CDR3 is CASSSTTASSPLHF. The DNA for the CDR3 is TGTGCCAGCAGTTCGACGACCGCTAGCTCACCCCTCCACTTT.

This clone has more than one count but fewer than ten. This sequence joins TRBV7-8 and TRBJ1-2, with 9 bases identical to TRBD1. Germline V gives CDR1 SGHVS, CDR2 FQNEAQ. Trimming cost V 1 base and J 7 bases; bases outside gene matches: 4. The CDR3 contains 14 residues. CDR3 nucleotides: TGTGCCAGCAGCTTAGTACAGGGGGCGCGTGGCTACACCTTC. It yields the protein CASSLVQGARGYTF.

The chain couples TRBV14 to TRBJ1-1, with D unresolved. Trimming removed 1 base at V and 10 bases at J, with 10 bases between. CDR1 SGHDN and CDR2 FVKESK come from the germline V gene. There are 12 residues in the CDR3. CDR3 protein: CASSQAAGRAFF. The CDR3 nucleotides are TGTGCCAGCAGCCAAGCGGCGGGGAGAGCTTTCTTT.

The rearrangement links TRBV2 to TRBJ2-5, with no clear D. Trimming pared 7 bases from V and 5 bases from J, leaving 14 bases between. CDR1 and CDR2 from the germline V gene are SNHLY and FYNNEI. This CDR3 has 13 residues. CDR3 coding DNA: TGTGCCAGCACTCGGTCCACGCCCGAGACCCAGTACTTC. The encoded protein is CASTRSTPETQYF.

The V and J genes are TRBV9 and TRBJ1-5; D is unresolved. Germline CDR1 SGDLS, CDR2 YYNGEE. The CDR3 loop spans 14 amino acids. Trimming took off 0 bases at V and 2 bases at J, with 6 bases between the two ends. Written as DNA, the CDR3 is TGTGCCAGCAGCGTAGGGGCAGGCAATCAGCCCCAGCATTTT. Amino acids: CASSVGAGNQPQHF.

Turning to this clone: A read error may account for a junction end that differs from germline. V usage is TRBV4-1 and J usage is TRBJ1-4; D not certain. The germline V gene encodes CDR1 MGHRA and CDR2 YSYEKL. This CDR3 has 17 amino acids. CDR3 sequence reads: CASSKDPRRATNEKLFF. The DNA of the CDR3 is TGCGCCAGCAGCAAAGACCCTAGACGTGCAACTAATGAAAAACTGTTTTTT.

V and J are TRBV5-1 and TRBJ1-2, with D unclear. The V gene's germline CDR1 is SGHRS and CDR2 YFSETQ. The V end lost 4 bases, the J end lost 7 bases, and 14 bases lay between the germline ends. CDR3 length: 13 residues. The CDR3 bases are TGCGCCAGCAGCCCGATCGCCCAGGCTGGCTACACCTTC. Protein: CASSPIAQAGYTF.

V and J are TRBV18 and TRBJ1-5; TRBD1 aligns across 8 bases. Looked up from germline, CDR1 is KGHSH and CDR2 is LQKENI. V lost 6 bases, J lost 2 bases, and 6 bases stayed unmatched. The CDR3 spans 15 residues. The CDR3 DNA sequence: TGTGCCAGCTCGCGCGGACAGGGAGGCAATCAGCCCCAGCATTTT. This translates into CASSRGQGGNQPQHF.

This chain connects TRBV19 to TRBJ1-2; 7 bases align to TRBD1. Losses at the gene ends were 4 bases for V and 5 bases for J; bases not matched to a gene: 7. The CDR3 consists of 14 residues. From germline, CDR1 is LNHDA and CDR2 SQIVND (reference sequence). CDR3 loop: CASSSTGTVYGYTF. The DNA for the CDR3 is TGTGCCAGTAGTAGCACCGGGACAGTGTATGGCTACACCTTC.